This T cell receptor (beta chain) came from a study of T cells in Graves' hyperthyroidism and ophthalmopathy (dated by TCRdb to the late 2010s). Turning to the overall study: A discovery cohort of around 98 patients, roughly 43 with Graves' ophthalmopathy and 57 with stable Graves' hyperthyroidism, was used to find distinguishing TCR V-J signatures. Prospective prediction of ophthalmopathy was tested in an independent validation cohort of approximately 19 hyperthyroidism patients and 17 patients who later progressed to ophthalmopathy. For training and testing, the 100 or so patients in the discovery cohort were randomly divided in a 7:3 ratio. In addition, the study compared T-cell repertoires in thyroid tissue and in blood from a handful of Graves' hyperthyroidism patients. After blood sampling, hyperthyroidism patients were treated with methimazole at a starting dose of 30 mg daily, and ophthalmopathy patients were treated with high-dose intravenous methylprednisolone. The paper describes TCR Vbeta CDR3 sequencing of about 140 peripheral blood samples, made up of approximately 40 ophthalmopathy patients, roughly 72 hyperthyroidism patients and approximately 17 progressor patients. Broad study findings and their caveats: Sample size was not statistically predetermined, and blinding of investigators to group allocation was not performed. Most expanded thyroid clonotypes (frequency above 0.001) were also detected in blood, suggesting blood repertoires may reflect thyroid immune responses. A 13 V-J signature model separated ophthalmopathy from stable hyperthyroidism, with roughly 88% sensitivity and 81.08% specificity in cross-validation and 80%/75% in testing. In validation, progression to ophthalmopathy was predicted by the model with 55% to 71% sensitivity and just over 72% specificity, a median of approximately 6.5 months before onset.

As for this clonotype: The antigen it recognizes is unknown. A read error is possible here, since a much larger clone lies one base away.

Measured from the cysteine to the phenylalanine, the CDR3 is 15 residues long. Of all the DNA, just the CDR3 is kept, 45 bases in frame from base 1. Graves' hyperthyroidism was defined as stable when no progression to ophthalmopathy occurred over 18 months of follow-up. Hyperthyroidism patients were newly diagnosed, with disease duration under 2 months, and aged 18 to 65 years. The study excluded patients with uncontrolled infections, other autoimmune diseases, pregnancy or lactation. Diagnoses were established on the basis of clinical symptoms, serum thyroxine and TRAb, thyroid ultrasound, and orbital computed tomography. Total RNA was extracted using Trizol reagent, and RNA quality was assessed on an Agilent 2100 Bioanalyzer. The TCR beta CDR3 regions were amplified from the RNA transcripts. A first-round RT-PCR of the TCR CDR3 used the HTBI primer set with the Qiagen OneStep RT-PCR kit. Libraries were constructed in a second round of multiplex PCR, after which size selection and purification were performed. The libraries were sequenced on an Illumina HiSeq2000 using paired-end 100 bp reads. As for the original processing: Raw data were processed with SOAPnuke, discarding reads with adapters, uncalled bases, mean Phred below 15, or no exact constant-primer or identifier match. High-quality paired reads were merged with COPE v1.2.5, and unique nucleotide sequences were defined as clonotypes. Clonotypes were aligned to IMGT TRBV, TRBD and TRBJ reference segments using MiTCR v1.1. Only V-J combinations with frequency above 0.0001, covering approximately 99% of repertoires, were analysed. The TCS score was defined as the ratio of F50 (clonal expansion) to E x V (chaos), calculated using BLOSUM62-based TCRdist between CDR3 peptides within each V-J. Welch's t-statistics and random forest reduced 514 V-J features to roughly 13, which were used in a naive Bayes classifier (R e1071). TCRdb reanalyzed the raw reads on its own, using fastp at Q25 for trimming and MiXCR for clone calling, and kept in-frame beta chains. Rows with a matching CDR3 protein are joined into one entry that keeps the most common DNA and genes. These V and J calls rely on TCRdb rather than the paper's analysis. The sample table records about 560,000 distinct CDR3 sequences; approximately 44% of these occur just once. The ten largest make up about 7.9% of the sample.

This sequence originates from a woman aged 18 to 35 with Graves' hyperthyroidism. Donor details come from another sample of the same person, matched by shared clones. The rearranged chain carries TRBV12-3 or TRBV12-4 and TRBJ2-5; the D gene cannot be resolved beyond TRBD1 or TRBD2, each matching 5 bases. Sequenced input: peripheral blood or thyroid tissue (not recorded which). The sequence in DNA is TGTGCCACCAGTGAGGGACCCTTTGGGGGAGAGACCCAGTACTTC. The translation is CATSEGPFGGETQYF.